Following are 25 T cell receptor beta chains from one sample sequenced in a study of T cells after yellow fever vaccination. TCRdb re-called the 5' RACE reads through MiXCR, storing one row per CDR3 protein. The profile shows approximately 74,000 distinct CDR3 sequences, around 6.9% of them singletons. Material: CD8+ T cells sorted from PBMCs, obtained around 5 days after the first yellow fever vaccination. These receptors all come from a young man who received the YFV17D yellow fever vaccine.

This clonotype was found many times. The genes are TRBV5-6 and TRBJ2-7; D call uncertain. Germline CDR1 reads SGHDT; CDR2 reads YYEEEE. The CDR3 runs 11 residues. With 0 bases removed from V and 3 bases from J, the gap between germline ends came to 1 base. The CDR3 DNA reads as TGTGCCAGCAGCTTGGGCTACGAGCAGTACGTC. It specifies CASSLGYEQYV.

This clonotype was seen many times. The CDR3 DNA follows: TGTGCCAGCAGCGTAGAAGCCGGGGAGCTGTTTTTT. Translated, it gives CASSVEAGELFF. The chain has TRBV9 and TRBJ2-2, with D unresolved. This CDR3 contains 12 residues. V was pared by 0 bases and J by 6 bases, with 3 bases between. Germline CDR1 and CDR2: SGDLS and YYNGEE.

This clonotype was seen many times. The J gene is TRBJ2-2, the V gene TRBV4-1; 7 nucleotides line up with TRBD1. The CDR3 loop spans 16 amino acids. Per germline, CDR1 MGHRA and CDR2 YSYEKL. Trimming took 3 bases from V and 3 from J; bases not matched to a gene: 7. This chain's CDR3 is CASSHIQGIYTGELFF. The CDR3 nucleotides are TGCGCCAGCAGCCATATACAGGGGATTTACACCGGGGAGCTGTTTTTT.

This clonotype was counted many times. This sequence joins TRBV24-1 and TRBJ2-3; D may match TRBD1 or TRBD2 (5 bases each). V was trimmed by 6 bases and J by 5 bases, leaving 20 bases between them. Per the germline V gene, CDR1 is KGHDR and CDR2 is SFDVKD. This CDR3 is 16 amino acids long. CDR3 DNA: TGTGCCACCAGTCCGGGGCTACGAACCGGTCTAGATACGCAGTATTTT. Its translation is CATSPGLRTGLDTQYF.

This clonotype was seen a handful of times. The J gene is TRBJ2-7, the V gene TRBV6-5; 14 bases map to TRBD2. CDR1 and CDR2 from the germline V gene are MNHEY and SVGAGI. CDR3 length: 17 residues. Trimming removed 0 bases from V and 0 bases from J; junction bases left unmatched: 1. The CDR3 reads CASSYSGLAGVSYEQYF. In nucleotides, the CDR3 is TGTGCCAGCAGTTACTCGGGACTAGCGGGGGTCTCCTACGAGCAGTACTTC.

This clonotype has at least ten counts. This chain links TRBV6-2 or TRBV6-3 with TRBJ1-1, with unresolved D. Germline V gene data show CDR1 as MNHEY and CDR2 as SVGEGT. This CDR3 region has 13 residues. The ends were cut back, 6 bases at V and 0 bases at J, with 8 bases in the middle. The CDR3 is CASRPIMNTEAFF. The CDR3 nucleotides are TGTGCCAGCAGGCCTATCATGAACACTGAAGCTTTCTTT.

This clonotype was counted a few times. The rearrangement uses TRBV5-4 and TRBJ1-1, with 10 positions matching TRBD1. V lost 4 bases to trimming and J lost 3 bases; unmatched junction nucleotides: 6. The CDR3 has 15 amino acids. The germline V gene encodes CDR1 SGHNT and CDR2 YYREEE (reference sequence). The CDR3 region is CASSQRQGAYTEAFF. CDR3 bases: TGTGCCAGCAGCCAAAGACAGGGGGCTTACACTGAAGCTTTCTTT.

The chain carries TRBV9 and TRBJ2-2, with D possibly being TRBD1 (5 bases). Germline CDR1 reads SGDLS; CDR2 reads YYNGEE. The V end lost 3 bases, the J end lost 6 bases, and 15 bases lay between the germline ends. This CDR3 contains 15 residues. As DNA, the CDR3 is TGTGCCAGCAGCGCCCCCCCAGGGAATTCCGGGGAGCTGTTTTTT. This translates into CASSAPPGNSGELFF. The whole variable domain, remainder taken from reference TRBV9 and TRBJ2-2, is DSGVTQTPKHLITATGQRVTLRCSPRSGDLSVYWYQQSLDQGLQFLIQYYNGEERAKGNILERFSAQQFPDLHSELNLSSLELGDSALYFCASSAPPGNSGELFFGEGSRLTVL.

Many counts were recorded for this clonotype. The chain uses TRBV2 and TRBJ2-7; the D gene is possibly TRBD1 (6 bases). Trimming pared 4 bases from V and 6 bases from J, leaving 16 bases between. Per the germline V gene, CDR1 is SNHLY and CDR2 is FYNNEI. The CDR3 has 14 residues. The CDR3 region is CASSGQAVRSEQYV. CDR3 bases: TGTGCCAGCAGTGGACAGGCGGTCCGATCCGAGCAGTACGTC.

This clonotype was seen at least ten times. This chain links TRBV6-5 with TRBJ1-2, with D possibly TRBD1 on 5 matching bases. V was cut by 2 bases and J by 4 bases, with 8 bases left in between. The CDR3 length is 13 residues. Germline CDR1 is MNHEY and CDR2 is SVGAGI. The CDR3 sequence: CASSYQGGYGYTF. CDR3 nucleotide sequence: TGTGCCAGCAGTTACCAGGGAGGCTATGGCTACACCTTC.

This clonotype was seen many times. This chain joins TRBV5-1 and TRBJ1-2; D is possibly TRBD1 (6 bases). The germline CDR1 and CDR2 sequences are SGHRS and YFSETQ. Trimming removed 3 bases from V and 4 bases from J, with 13 bases in between. This CDR3 is 14 amino acids long. The CDR3 is CASSSTTGTYGYTF. CDR3 DNA sequence: TGCGCCAGCAGCTCAACTACAGGGACCTATGGCTACACCTTC.

Many counts were recorded for this clonotype. The V gene is TRBV20-1, the J gene TRBJ2-7, with D tentatively TRBD1 (5 bases). This CDR3 contains 15 residues. Germline V CDR1 and CDR2: DFQATT, SNEGSKA (reference sequence). V was cut by 1 base and J by 0 bases, with 13 bases left in between. The CDR3: CSARGVRTLSYEQYF. Written as DNA, the CDR3 is TGCAGTGCTAGAGGGGTTCGGACACTCTCCTACGAGCAGTACTTC.

A few counts support this clonotype. V is TRBV5-4 and J is TRBJ2-3; the match to TRBD2 covers 8 bases. The V and J ends lost 2 bases and 7 bases, in that order; junction bases with no gene match: 9. This CDR3 is 15 amino acids long. The V gene's germline CDR1 is SGHNT and CDR2 YYREEE (reference sequence). The CDR3 DNA is TGTGCCAGCAGCTTCACGGGGGGGGCCATCAATACGCAGTATTTT. Translated: CASSFTGGAINTQYF.

This clonotype showed up just a few times. The V gene is TRBV7-9, the J gene TRBJ1-3; TRBD1 might be the D (5 bases). The CDR3 spans 14 residues. Germline V gives CDR1 SEHNR, CDR2 FQNEAQ (reference sequence). The V end was cut by 5 bases, the J end by 6 bases, with 14 bases between. The DNA for the CDR3 is TGTGCCAGCAGCCCCGAATTAGGGGAAAACACCATATATTTT. This sequence encodes CASSPELGENTIYF.

This clonotype was detected a few times. The chain employs TRBV29-1 and TRBJ2-1; D gene ambiguous. Germline V gives CDR1 SQVTM, CDR2 ANQGSEA. CDR3 length: 11 residues. The ends were cut back, 3 bases at V and 6 bases at J, with 6 bases in the middle. The CDR3 region is CSVEGANEQFF. CDR3 in DNA: TGCAGCGTTGAGGGCGCCAATGAGCAGTTCTTC.

This clonotype showed up many times. J is TRBJ2-7 and V is TRBV5-1, with 7 positions matching TRBD1. The CDR3 length is 16 residues. Per the germline V gene, CDR1 is SGHRS and CDR2 is YFSETQ. The J segment lost 0 bases and the V segment lost 2 bases, leaving 8 bases of the junction unmatched. The CDR3: CASSFSTGVYSYEQYF. DNA of the CDR3: TGCGCCAGCAGCTTCTCTACAGGGGTCTACTCCTACGAGCAGTACTTC.

This chain's CDR3 is CASSLGGGALDTQYF. The CDR3 nucleotides are TGTGCCAGCAGTTTAGGAGGGGGGGCCTTGGATACGCAGTATTTT. J is TRBJ2-3 and V is TRBV12-3 or TRBV12-4; tentatively, D is TRBD2 (7 bases). V lost 1 base and J 6 bases, leaving 14 bases between the germline ends. The length of the CDR3 is 15 residues.

This clonotype showed up just a few times. The chain links TRBV23-1 to TRBJ2-7; D is possibly TRBD1 (6 bases). TRBV23-1 is reported as an ORF; its role is uncertain. The CDR3 has 15 residues. The germline V and J ends were trimmed by 0 bases and 1 base, with 10 bases remaining between them. In DNA, the CDR3 is TGCGCCAGCAGTCAATCTCTCAGGGGTTCCTACGAGCAGTACTTC. Its translation is CASSQSLRGSYEQYF.

This clonotype was seen only a few times. V gene TRBV24-1 combines with J gene TRBJ2-7, with D perhaps TRBD1 (6 bases). CDR1 is KGHDR, CDR2 SFDVKD, per germline. With 3 bases removed from V and 2 bases from J, the gap between germline ends came to 7 bases. The CDR3 runs to 13 residues. The CDR3 loop is CATSDTGTYEQYV. The CDR3 nucleotides read TGTGCCACCAGTGATACAGGGACCTACGAGCAGTACGTC.

The DNA for the CDR3 is TGCAGTGCTACGCCGGGGCCTAATGAAAAACTGTTTTTT. Translation gives CSATPGPNEKLFF. V usage is TRBV20-1 and J usage is TRBJ1-4, with D maybe TRBD1 (5 bases). This CDR3 is 13 amino acids long. CDR1 and CDR2 from the germline V gene are DFQATT and SNEGSKA (reference sequence). The V end lost 4 bases, the J end lost 3 bases, and 9 bases lay between the germline ends.

In its sample, this clonotype was seen a few times. This chain joins TRBV27 and TRBJ2-3, with TRBD2 matching 8 bases. The CDR3 sequence is 13 residues long. The germline CDR1 and CDR2 sequences are MNHEY and SMNVEV (reference sequence). Trimming removed 8 bases from V and 4 bases from J; junction bases left unmatched: 5. CDR3 region: CASASGGADTQYF. Written as DNA, the CDR3 is TGTGCCAGCGCGAGCGGGGGTGCAGATACGCAGTATTTT.

The chain employs TRBV20-1 and TRBJ2-3, with D perhaps matching TRBD2 (6 bases). CDR1 DFQATT and CDR2 SNEGSKA come from the germline V gene (reference sequence). With 6 bases removed from V and 8 bases from J, the gap between germline ends came to 21 bases. The CDR3 totals 14 residues. The CDR3 sequence: CSASGLRTPITQYF. The CDR3 DNA sequence: TGCAGTGCCTCGGGACTGCGCACACCCATTACGCAGTATTTT.

This clonotype was detected only a few times. This rearrangement joins TRBV13 to TRBJ1-3; D may be TRBD1 (6 bases). Germline CDR1 reads PRHDT; CDR2 reads FYEKMQ (reference sequence). This CDR3 has 15 residues. The ends were cut back, 5 bases at V and 4 bases at J, with 15 bases in the middle. The CDR3 bases are TGTGCCAGCAGCCCTCAAGCAGGGGCAGGAAACACCATATATTTT. Translating gives CASSPQAGAGNTIYF.

V usage is TRBV6-1 and J usage is TRBJ1-1; TRBD1 matches at 8 bases. The CDR3 length is 18 residues. Germline CDR1 is MNHNS and CDR2 is SASEGT. V was clipped by 7 bases and J by 0 bases; unmatched bases: 16. CDR3 region: CASTYPGQGNYLNTEAFF. CDR3 in DNA: TGTGCCAGCACCTACCCCGGACAGGGAAATTACTTGAACACTGAAGCTTTCTTT.

This clonotype was seen many times. The chain has TRBV20-1 and TRBJ2-7, with D maybe TRBD1 (6 bases). The ends were cut back, 7 bases at V and 0 bases at J, with 7 bases in the middle. The CDR3 covers 11 residues. The germline V gene encodes CDR1 DFQATT and CDR2 SNEGSKA (reference sequence). This chain's CDR3 is CSGQDSYEQYF. CDR3 bases: TGCAGTGGACAGGACTCCTACGAGCAGTACTTC.